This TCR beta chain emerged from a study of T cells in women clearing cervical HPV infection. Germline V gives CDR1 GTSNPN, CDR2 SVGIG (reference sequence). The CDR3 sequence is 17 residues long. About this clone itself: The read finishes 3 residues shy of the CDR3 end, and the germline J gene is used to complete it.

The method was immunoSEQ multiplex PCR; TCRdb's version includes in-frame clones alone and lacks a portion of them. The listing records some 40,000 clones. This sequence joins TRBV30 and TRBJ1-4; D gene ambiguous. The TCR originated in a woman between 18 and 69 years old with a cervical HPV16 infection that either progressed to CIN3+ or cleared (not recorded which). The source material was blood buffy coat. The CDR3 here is CAANEWFPSSYNSPLFF. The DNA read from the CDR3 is TGTGCCGCGAATGAGTGGTTTCCGAGCTCCTATAATTCACCA.